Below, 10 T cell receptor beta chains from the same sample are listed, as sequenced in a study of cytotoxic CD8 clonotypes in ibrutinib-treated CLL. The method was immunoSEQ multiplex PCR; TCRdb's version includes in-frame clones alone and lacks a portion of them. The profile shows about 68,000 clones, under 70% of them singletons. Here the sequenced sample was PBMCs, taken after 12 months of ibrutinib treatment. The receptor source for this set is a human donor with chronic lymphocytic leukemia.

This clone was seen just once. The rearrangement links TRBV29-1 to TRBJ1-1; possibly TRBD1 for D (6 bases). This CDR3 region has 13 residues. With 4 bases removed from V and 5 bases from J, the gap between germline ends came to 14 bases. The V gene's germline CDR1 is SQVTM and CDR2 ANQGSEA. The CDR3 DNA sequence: TGCAGCGTTGGGGGAGGCAGGGGAACTGAAGCTTTCTTT. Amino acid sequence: CSVGGGRGTEAFF.

The CDR3 sequence is CASSPFREEKLFF. CDR3 sequence (DNA): TGTGCCAGCTCACCTTTCCGAGAAGAAAAACTGTTTTTT. The J gene is TRBJ1-4, the V gene TRBV18; D remains ambiguous. Germline values: CDR1 KGHSH, CDR2 LQKENI. This CDR3 has 13 residues. Trimming shortened V by 3 bases and J by 8 bases, and 10 bases separated the two germline ends.

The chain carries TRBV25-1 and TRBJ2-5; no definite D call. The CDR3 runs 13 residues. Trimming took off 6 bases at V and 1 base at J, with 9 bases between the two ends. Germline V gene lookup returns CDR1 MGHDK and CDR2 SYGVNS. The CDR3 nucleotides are TGTGCCAGCAGCCCCAGACGCCAAGAGACCCAGTACTTC. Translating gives CASSPRRQETQYF.

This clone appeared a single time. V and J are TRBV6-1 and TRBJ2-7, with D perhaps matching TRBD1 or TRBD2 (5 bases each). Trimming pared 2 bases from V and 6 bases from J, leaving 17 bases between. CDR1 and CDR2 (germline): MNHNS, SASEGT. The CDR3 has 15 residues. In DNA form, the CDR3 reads TGTGCCAGCAGTGAAATTTGGGACGGTTCTCGCGAGCAGTACTTC. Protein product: CASSEIWDGSREQYF.

CDR3 sequence reads: CASSSLKGLAGYEQYF. The CDR3 DNA is TGTGCCAGCAGTTCCCTCAAGGGACTAGCAGGCTACGAGCAGTACTTC. The rearrangement joins TRBV7-9 to TRBJ2-7; 9 bases agree with TRBD2. The CDR3 is 16 amino acids. V shed 6 bases and J 3 bases; nucleotides not matched to a gene: 12. Germline CDR1 and CDR2: SEHNR and FQNEAQ (reference sequence).

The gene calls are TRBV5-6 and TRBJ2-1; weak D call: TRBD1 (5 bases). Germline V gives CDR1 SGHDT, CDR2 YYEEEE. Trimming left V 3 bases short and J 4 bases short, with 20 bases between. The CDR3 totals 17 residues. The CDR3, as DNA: TGTGCCAGCAGCTCCCAAAGATTGACAGCCTTATACAATGAGCAGTTCTTC. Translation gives CASSSQRLTALYNEQFF.

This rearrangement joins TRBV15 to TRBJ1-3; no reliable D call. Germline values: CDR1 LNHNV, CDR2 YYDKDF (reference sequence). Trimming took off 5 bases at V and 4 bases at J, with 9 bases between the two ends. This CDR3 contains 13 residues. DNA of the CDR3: TGTGCCACCAGCCATGGCCCCGGAAACACCATATATTTT. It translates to CATSHGPGNTIYF.

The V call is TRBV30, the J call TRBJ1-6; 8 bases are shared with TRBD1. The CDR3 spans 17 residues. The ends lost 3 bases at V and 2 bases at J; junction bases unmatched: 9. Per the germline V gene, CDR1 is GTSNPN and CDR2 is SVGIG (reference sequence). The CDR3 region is CAWRSAATGAYNSPLHF. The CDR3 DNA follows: TGTGCCTGGAGAAGTGCAGCGACAGGGGCCTATAATTCACCCCTCCACTTT.

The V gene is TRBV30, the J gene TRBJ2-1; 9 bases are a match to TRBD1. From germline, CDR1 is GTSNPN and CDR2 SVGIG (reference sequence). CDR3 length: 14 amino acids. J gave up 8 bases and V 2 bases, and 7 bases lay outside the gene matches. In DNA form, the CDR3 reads TGTGCCTGGAGTAACCGGGACAGGGAGTATGAGCAGTTCTTC. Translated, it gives CAWSNRDREYEQFF. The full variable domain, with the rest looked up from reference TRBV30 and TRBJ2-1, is SQTIHQWPATLVQPVGSPLSLECTVEGTSNPNLYWYRQAAGRGLQLLFYSVGIGQISSEVPQNLSASRPQDRQFILSSKKLLLSDSGFYLCAWSNRDREYEQFFGPGTRLTVL.

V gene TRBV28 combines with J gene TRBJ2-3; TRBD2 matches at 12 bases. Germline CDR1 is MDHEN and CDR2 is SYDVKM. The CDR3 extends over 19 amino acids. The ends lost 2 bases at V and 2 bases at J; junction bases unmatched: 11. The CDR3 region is CASSLGLAGGPGYTDTQYF. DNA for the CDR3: TGTGCCAGCAGTTTAGGGCTAGCGGGGGGGCCGGGGTACACAGATACGCAGTATTTT.